These 2 T cell receptor beta chains were sequenced from one sample in a study of graft-versus-host responses after intestinal transplantation. These receptors lack a known antigen. Method: immunoSEQ multiplex PCR; TCRdb's copy keeps in-frame clones and lacks some. The sample has over 75,000 clones; less than 95% are singletons. The sequencing used unstimulated CD8+ T cells sorted from spleen or lymph node cells, collected before transplant. The source of these receptors is a human donor who was the organ donor for an intestinal transplant.

J is TRBJ2-3 and V is TRBV28, with a possible D match to TRBD1 (6 bases). The V and J ends lost 4 bases and 0 bases respectively, with 20 bases between them. From germline, CDR1 is MDHEN and CDR2 SYDVKM. This CDR3 has 18 amino acids. The CDR3 DNA reads TGTGCCAGCAGTTCTCCAAAAGGATGGACAGTGAGCACAGATACGCAGTATTTT. Protein: CASSSPKGWTVSTDTQYF.

V usage is TRBV7-2 and J usage is TRBJ1-1; D is uncertain. V was trimmed by 5 bases and J by 5 bases, leaving 15 bases between them. Germline CDR1 SGHTA, CDR2 FQGNSA. The CDR3 covers 14 residues. This CDR3 is CASSRGLPGTEAFF. CDR3 in DNA: TGTGCCAGCAGCCGCGGGTTGCCGGGGACTGAAGCTTTCTTT.